Following are 9 T cell receptor beta chains from one sample sequenced in a study of T cell responses to AZD1222 COVID-19 vaccine. TCRdb keeps only in-frame clones here, not all; method: immunoSEQ multiplex PCR. Here the sample spans about 93,000 clones, under 90% being singletons. Sequencing was performed on peripheral blood, taken on day 0 of MenACWY control vaccination. The receptors come from an adult in good health.

The chain joins TRBV19 to TRBJ1-4, with D possibly matching TRBD1 (5 bases). Germline CDR1 is LNHDA and CDR2 is SQIVND (reference sequence). V shed 4 bases and J shed 8 bases, with 17 bases lying between them. The CDR3 is made up of 15 amino acids. CDR3 DNA: TGTGCCAGTAGTACGGGACGGCCCCTCAAGGAAAAACTGTTTTTT. Translation gives CASSTGRPLKEKLFF.

Remarks on this clone: One end of the junction does not line up with germline, which may come from a read error. This sequence joins TRBV27 and TRBJ1-2; 10 bases fit TRBD1. The CDR3 runs to 14 residues. Germline V CDR1 and CDR2: MNHEY, SMNVEV (reference sequence). The CDR3 sequence: CASSLEGTGAHPLF. For the CDR3, the DNA is TGTGCCAGCAGTTTAGAGGGGACAGGGGCTCACCCCCTCTTC.

The rearrangement joins TRBV4-1 to TRBJ2-7; the match to TRBD1 covers 8 bases. There are 14 residues in the CDR3. Trimming removed 3 bases from V and 3 bases from J; junction bases left unmatched: 4. Germline V gives CDR1 MGHRA, CDR2 YSYEKL. The CDR3 loop reads CASSHLGQGYEQYF. The CDR3, as DNA: TGCGCCAGCAGCCACCTCGGACAGGGCTACGAGCAGTACTTC.

The chain combines TRBV5-1 with TRBJ2-3; 13 bases align to TRBD2. Looked up from germline, CDR1 is SGHRS and CDR2 is YFSETQ. CDR3 size: 15 residues. The V segment lost 1 base and the J segment 4 bases; nucleotides outside the gene matches: 0. This CDR3 reads CASSLTSGGADTQYF. Here the CDR3 DNA reads TGCGCCAGCAGCTTGACTAGCGGGGGGGCAGATACGCAGTATTTT. The full variable domain, completed using reference TRBV5-1 and TRBJ2-3, is KAGVTQTPRYLIKTRGQQVTLSCSPISGHRSVSWYQQTPGQGLQFLFEYFSETQRNKGNFPGRFSGRQFSNSRSEMNVSTLELGDSALYLCASSLTSGGADTQYFGPGTRLTVL.

V and J are TRBV12-3 or TRBV12-4 and TRBJ1-5; 8 bases map to TRBD1. The V and J ends lost 6 bases and 7 bases, in that order; junction bases with no gene match: 5. The CDR3 loop spans 13 amino acids. The CDR3 here is CASSRQGIQPQHF. For the CDR3, the DNA is TGTGCCAGCAGCAGACAGGGGATCCAGCCCCAGCATTTT.

V is TRBV3-1 (or the pseudogene TRBV3-2) and J is TRBJ1-4; D ambiguous. Germline V gene data show CDR1 as LGHDT and CDR2 as YNNKEL (reference sequence). The V end lost 3 bases, the J end lost 7 bases, and 15 bases lay between the germline ends. The CDR3 contains 15 residues. The CDR3 bases are TGTGCCAGCAGCCAGTTGCTACTTGACGCTGAAAAACTGTTTTTT. This codes for CASSQLLLDAEKLFF.

This rearrangement joins TRBV30 to TRBJ1-2; possible D gene TRBD1, 6 bases. V lost 4 bases and J lost 7, with 16 bases in between. Germline CDR1 GTSNPN, CDR2 SVGIG (reference sequence). This CDR3 region has 13 residues. The CDR3 region is CAWTRARTAGYTF. CDR3 coding DNA: TGTGCCTGGACCCGGGCACGGACAGCTGGCTACACCTTC.

The rearrangement uses TRBV11-2 and TRBJ1-1; tentative D call: TRBD1 (5 bases). Trimming removed 6 bases at V and 9 bases at J, with 11 bases between. The CDR3 is 11 amino acids. Per the germline V gene, CDR1 is SGHAT and CDR2 is FQNNGV. The CDR3 sequence is CASSYGHQAFF. CDR3 sequence (DNA): TGTGCCAGCAGTTACGGACATCAAGCTTTCTTT.

The chain recombines TRBV27 with TRBJ1-1; maybe TRBD1 (5 bases). Trimming shortened V by 8 bases and J by 2 bases, and 15 bases separated the two germline ends. The CDR3 totals 14 residues. Germline assignment: CDR1 MNHEY and CDR2 SMNVEV (reference sequence). The chain's CDR3 is CASSLGTVNTEAFF. The CDR3 DNA reads TGTGCCAGCTCCCTAGGGACGGTTAACACTGAAGCTTTCTTT.